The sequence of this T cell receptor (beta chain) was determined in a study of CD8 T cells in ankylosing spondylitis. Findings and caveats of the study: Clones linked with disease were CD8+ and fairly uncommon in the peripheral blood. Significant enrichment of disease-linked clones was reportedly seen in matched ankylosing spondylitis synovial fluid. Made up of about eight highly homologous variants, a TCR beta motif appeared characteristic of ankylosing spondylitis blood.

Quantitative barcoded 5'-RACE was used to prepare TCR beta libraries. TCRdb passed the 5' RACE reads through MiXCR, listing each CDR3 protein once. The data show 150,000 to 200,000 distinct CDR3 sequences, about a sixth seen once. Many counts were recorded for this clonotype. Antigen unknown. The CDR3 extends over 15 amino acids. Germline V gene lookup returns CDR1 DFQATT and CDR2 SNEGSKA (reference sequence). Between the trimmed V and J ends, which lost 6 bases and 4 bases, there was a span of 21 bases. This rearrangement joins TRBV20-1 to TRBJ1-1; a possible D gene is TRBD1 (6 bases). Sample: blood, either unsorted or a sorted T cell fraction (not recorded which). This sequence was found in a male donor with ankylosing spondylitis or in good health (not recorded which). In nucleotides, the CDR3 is TGCAGTGCCCCCCCGTTGGGGGGCTCCGGCACTGAAGCTTTCTTT. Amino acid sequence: CSAPPLGGSGTEAFF.